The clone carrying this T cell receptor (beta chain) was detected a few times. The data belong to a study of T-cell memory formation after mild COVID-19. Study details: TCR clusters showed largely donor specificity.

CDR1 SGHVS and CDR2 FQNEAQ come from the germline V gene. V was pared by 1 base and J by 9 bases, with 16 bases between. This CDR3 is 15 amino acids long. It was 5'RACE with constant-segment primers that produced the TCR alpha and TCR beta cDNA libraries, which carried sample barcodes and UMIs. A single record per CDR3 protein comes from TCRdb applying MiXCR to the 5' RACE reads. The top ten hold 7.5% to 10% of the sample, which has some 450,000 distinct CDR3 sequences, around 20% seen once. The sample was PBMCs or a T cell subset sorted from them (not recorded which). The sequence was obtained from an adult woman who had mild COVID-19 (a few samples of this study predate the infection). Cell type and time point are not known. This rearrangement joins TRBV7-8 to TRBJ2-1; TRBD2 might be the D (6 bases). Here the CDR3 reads CASSLGGTGAGEQFF. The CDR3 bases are TGTGCCAGCAGCTTAGGAGGGACGGGAGCGGGTGAGCAGTTCTTC.